This passage covers 29 T cell receptor beta chains from one sample sequenced in a study of T cells in Graves' hyperthyroidism and ophthalmopathy. It was RNA transcripts that yielded the amplified TCR beta CDR3 regions. TCR CDR3 regions were first amplified by RT-PCR with HTBI primers. One entry per CDR3 protein, called by TCRdb with MiXCR from the multiplex PCR reads. The sample consists of around 300,000 distinct CDR3 sequences, approximately 15% of them appearing once. Sequences were obtained from blood. The origin of the receptors is a woman between 25 and 40 years old with Graves' hyperthyroidism.

The gene calls are TRBV4-3 and TRBJ2-1; 9 positions agree with TRBD2. With V trimmed by 1 base and J by 9 bases, 10 bases remained unmatched. CDR3 length: 16 amino acids. Germline assignment: CDR1 LGHNA and CDR2 YSLEER. For the CDR3, the DNA is TGCGCCAGCAGCCAAGCCCTAGGCGGGAGGGCGTTTGAGCAGTTCTTC. Translation gives CASSQALGGRAFEQFF.

This clonotype was seen ten or more times. V and J are TRBV20-1 and TRBJ1-2, with 7 positions matching TRBD1. CDR1 and CDR2 from the germline V gene are DFQATT and SNEGSKA (reference sequence). V was clipped by 3 bases and J by 4 bases; unmatched bases: 8. The CDR3 consists of 14 residues. In nucleotides, the CDR3 is TGCAGTGCTAGTTGGCAGGGGGGGGGCTATGGCTACACCTTC. Translating it yields CSASWQGGGYGYTF.

The chain combines TRBV20-1 with TRBJ2-2, with a weak D call TRBD2 (6 bases). With 0 bases removed from V and 4 bases from J, the gap between germline ends came to 12 bases. The CDR3 has 15 residues. Germline values: CDR1 DFQATT, CDR2 SNEGSKA (reference sequence). The CDR3 loop reads CSARDGGAGTGELFF. The CDR3 nucleotides are TGCAGTGCTAGAGATGGGGGAGCGGGCACCGGGGAGCTGTTTTTT.

The table lists this clonotype with many counts. The chain is built from TRBV20-1 and TRBJ2-1; 7 bases agree with TRBD2. CDR3 size: 14 residues. The germline V gene encodes CDR1 DFQATT and CDR2 SNEGSKA (reference sequence). Losses at the gene ends were 4 bases for V and 10 bases for J; bases not matched to a gene: 13. CDR3 nucleotide sequence: TGCAGTGCTACAGCCGGGACTATTTCAAAAGAGCAGTTCTTC. It encodes CSATAGTISKEQFF.

There are a few counts of this clonotype. The chain links TRBV5-1 to TRBJ2-5; 10 nucleotides match TRBD2. V was clipped by 5 bases and J by 5 bases; unmatched bases: 21. CDR1 and CDR2 from the germline V gene are SGHRS and YFSETQ. The CDR3 is 19 amino acids. CDR3 loop: CASSRALQASGRAGETQYF. The DNA for the CDR3 is TGCGCCAGCAGTCGTGCCCTCCAGGCGAGCGGGAGGGCCGGGGAGACCCAGTACTTC.

This clonotype was picked up a small number of times. The J gene is TRBJ2-3, the V gene TRBV6-2 or TRBV6-3; 7 nucleotides line up with TRBD2. Germline V gene sequence: CDR1 MNHEY, CDR2 SVGEGT. The CDR3 is 14 amino acids. V dropped 8 bases and J dropped 1; count of bases not matched to a gene: 6. CDR3: CASSPAGGTDTQYF. DNA for the CDR3: TGTGCCAGCTCACCGGCGGGGGGCACAGATACGCAGTATTTT.

Remarks on this clonotype: Sequence at one end of the junction differs from germline and may be a read error. V and J are TRBV19 and TRBJ2-1, with TRBD2 identical over 8 bases. Germline lookup yields CDR1 LNHDA and CDR2 SQIVND (reference sequence). The CDR3 is 14 amino acids. The CDR3 loop is CASRGSGKSNERFF. Written as DNA, the CDR3 is TGTGCCAGTAGGGGTAGCGGGAAGTCCAATGAGCGGTTCTTC.

On this clonotype itself: A much larger clonotype is one base distant, so this may be a read error. This chain joins TRBV12-3 or TRBV12-4 and TRBJ2-5; D not resolved. The CDR3 consists of 13 residues. Trimming shortened V by 6 bases and J by 5 bases, and 13 bases separated the two germline ends. CDR3 DNA: TGTGCCAGCAGGCGAGATGTAGGCGAGACCCAGTACTTC. It is translated as CASRRDVGETQYF.

The V call is TRBV5-6, the J call TRBJ2-2, with no clear D. This CDR3 contains 16 residues. Trimming left V 0 bases short and J 4 bases short, with 13 bases between. CDR1 is SGHDT and CDR2 is YYEEEE in the germline V gene. The DNA for the CDR3 is TGTGCCAGCAGCTTGGTGATTAGCCGTGGCACCGGGGAGCTGTTTTTT. It specifies CASSLVISRGTGELFF.

CDR3 sequence (DNA): TGCAGCGGCAGCAGGGCCCGAGGCGAGCAGTACTTC. Its translation is CSGSRARGEQYF. The rearrangement joins TRBV29-1 to TRBJ2-7; weak D call: TRBD1 (5 bases). CDR1 is SQVTM, CDR2 ANQGSEA, per germline. The V end was cut by 7 bases, the J end by 6 bases, with 16 bases between. The CDR3 extends over 12 amino acids.

This clonotype was detected many times. The chain links TRBV7-8 to TRBJ2-4; TRBD1 matches 8 bases. CDR1 is SGHVS, CDR2 FQNEAQ, per germline. The CDR3 consists of 17 residues. V shed 5 bases, J shed 1 base, and the junction held 10 bases outside the gene matches. CDR3 sequence reads: CASSERQGSSAKNIQYF. CDR3 sequence (DNA): TGTGCCAGCAGCGAAAGACAGGGGAGCTCGGCCAAAAACATTCAGTACTTC.

This clonotype has only a few counts. The genes are TRBV20-1 and TRBJ2-7; unclear D gene. The length of the CDR3 is 13 residues. Trimming pared 4 bases from V and 2 bases from J, leaving 12 bases between. CDR1 and CDR2 from the germline V gene are DFQATT and SNEGSKA (reference sequence). The CDR3 loop is CSAMLDQTYEQYF. CDR3 nucleotide sequence: TGCAGTGCTATGCTAGACCAAACCTACGAGCAGTACTTC.

For this clonotype: A read error may explain this, as a much larger clone is one base away. The chain is built from TRBV6-1 and TRBJ2-7; no firm D call. V gave up 6 bases and J gave up 9 bases, with 12 bases separating them. The CDR3 is 11 amino acids. CDR1 and CDR2 from the germline V gene are MNHNS and SASEGT. The CDR3 DNA follows: TGTGCCAGCAGCTTCACGGGCGGGCAGTACTTC. This gives the protein CASSFTGGQYF.

This clonotype was seen repeatedly, ten times or more. CDR3 in DNA: TGTGCCAGCAGTCTCTGGACAGGGGGGGACTACGAGCAGTACTTC. Its translation: CASSLWTGGDYEQYF. The genes are TRBV6-2 or TRBV6-3 and TRBJ2-7; 10 nucleotides line up with TRBD1. Trimming removed 5 bases from V and 3 bases from J; junction bases left unmatched: 7. There are 15 residues in the CDR3. Germline V CDR1 and CDR2: MNHEY, SVGEGT.

This clonotype was seen only a few times. The chain has TRBV27 and TRBJ2-7, with D perhaps matching TRBD1 (6 bases). The CDR3 runs to 14 residues. Germline V gene data show CDR1 as MNHEY and CDR2 as SMNVEV (reference sequence). The V end lost 6 bases, the J end lost 3 bases, and 15 bases lay between the germline ends. CDR3 in amino acids: CASSLQGPNYEQYF. CDR3 DNA: TGTGCCAGCAGCCTACAGGGTCCCAACTACGAGCAGTACTTC.

The V and J genes are TRBV10-3 and TRBJ1-2; D unclear. Germline V gives CDR1 ENHRY, CDR2 SYGVKD. The CDR3 loop spans 15 amino acids. Trimming cost V 0 bases and J 6 bases, with 14 bases left between them. CDR3 coding DNA: TGTGCCATCAGTGAGTCGAAAGGGCCTCGGGATGGCTACACCTTC. The encoded protein is CAISESKGPRDGYTF.

This clonotype was seen ten or more times. This chain connects TRBV20-1 to TRBJ1-1; D uncertain. CDR1 is DFQATT, CDR2 SNEGSKA, per germline (reference sequence). The CDR3 loop spans 12 amino acids. The CDR3 region is CRGIRVNTEAFF. CDR3 nucleotides: TGCAGGGGAATCCGGGTGAACACTGAAGCTTTCTTT.

V is TRBV2 and J is TRBJ2-7, with D unclear. Between the trimmed V and J ends, which lost 3 bases and 10 bases, there was a span of 13 bases. From germline, CDR1 is SNHLY and CDR2 FYNNEI. This CDR3 spans 12 amino acids. The CDR3 region has the DNA TGTGCCAGCAGTGAGACTTGGAGTGATCAGTACTTC. Translating gives CASSETWSDQYF.

This clonotype was counted only a few times. The V gene is TRBV7-2, the J gene TRBJ2-7; D is perhaps TRBD1 (5 bases). Trimming took 8 bases from V and 8 from J, leaving 13 bases between them. CDR3 length equals 11 residues. CDR1 is SGHTA and CDR2 is FQGNSA in the germline V gene. The CDR3 spells CASGQQAQQYF. For the CDR3, the DNA is TGTGCCAGCGGACAACAGGCGCAGCAGTACTTC.

The chain joins TRBV11-2 to TRBJ2-1; TRBD2 aligns across 9 bases. The germline gives CDR1 SGHAT, CDR2 FQNNGV. The CDR3 spans 17 residues. J gave up 6 bases and V 0 bases, and 9 bases lay outside the gene matches. In nucleotides, the CDR3 is TGTGCCAGCAGCTTAGACCGACCGGGACTAGCCCCCAATGAGCAGTTCTTC. It yields the protein CASSLDRPGLAPNEQFF.

This clonotype was recorded at least ten times. The chain employs TRBV28 and TRBJ1-1; D gene ambiguous. Germline V lookup: CDR1 MDHEN, CDR2 SYDVKM. V lost 4 bases to trimming and J lost 3 bases, with 12 bases between them. This CDR3 has 14 residues. CDR3 sequence (DNA): TGTGCCAGCAGTTATGGTTGGAGTGACACTGAAGCTTTCTTT. Protein product: CASSYGWSDTEAFF. Full variable domain (rest looked up from reference TRBV28 and TRBJ1-1): DVKVTQSSRYLVKRTGEKVFLECVQDMDHENMFWYRQDPGLGLRLIYFSYDVKMKEKGDIPEGYSVSREKKERFSLILESASTNQTSMYLCASSYGWSDTEAFFGQGTRLTVV.

The chain joins TRBV20-1 to TRBJ1-1, with unresolved D. Trimming took off 0 bases at V and 1 base at J, with 12 bases between the two ends. CDR3 length: 15 residues. CDR1 is DFQATT, CDR2 SNEGSKA, per germline (reference sequence). The CDR3 here is CSARDFGLRNTEAFF. The CDR3 nucleotides are TGCAGTGCTAGAGATTTTGGTCTACGGAACACTGAAGCTTTCTTT.

This clonotype was detected ten times or more. The chain is built from TRBV20-1 and TRBJ2-3; unclear D gene. V was shortened by 8 bases and J by 2 bases, with 8 bases between the two germline ends. The CDR3 spans 11 residues. From germline, CDR1 is DFQATT and CDR2 SNEGSKA (reference sequence). CDR3 sequence (DNA): TGCAGTTTTGCCCCCACAGATACGCAGTATTTT. This codes for CSFAPTDTQYF.

This clonotype was found many times. The chain is built from TRBV29-1 and TRBJ2-1, with 8 bases identical to TRBD2. CDR1 is SQVTM, CDR2 ANQGSEA, per germline. The trim removed 7 bases at V and 7 bases at J, leaving 15 bases unmatched. The CDR3 sequence is 15 residues long. The CDR3 protein is CSAARGAGGLNEQFF. CDR3 DNA sequence: TGCAGCGCTGCTCGCGGGGCGGGAGGTCTGAATGAGCAGTTCTTC.

V gene TRBV5-1 combines with J gene TRBJ2-1; 7 nucleotides align to TRBD2. The CDR3 covers 16 residues. V gave up 5 bases and J gave up 9 bases; unmatched junction bases: 17. From germline, CDR1 is SGHRS and CDR2 YFSETQ. CDR3: CASSLTSAPLQGEQFF. DNA of the CDR3: TGCGCCAGCAGTCTCACTAGCGCACCACTCCAGGGTGAGCAGTTCTTC.

This clonotype was counted a single time. A much bigger clone sits one base away, suggesting this may be a read error. This sequence joins TRBV20-1 and TRBJ2-7; TRBD1 agrees at 8 bases. The CDR3 is 12 amino acids. Germline assignment: CDR1 DFQATT and CDR2 SNEGSKA (reference sequence). The CDR3 DNA follows: TGCAGTGCTAGTGGGACAGGCTACGAGCAGCACTTC. This gives the protein CSASGTGYEQHF.

This clonotype appeared many times. The CDR3 nucleotides read TGCAGTGCTAGTCTGACTAGCCCAAGCTCCTACAATGAGCAGTTCTTC. This gives the protein CSASLTSPSSYNEQFF. V gene TRBV20-1 combines with J gene TRBJ2-1, with TRBD2 identical over 7 bases. CDR1 is DFQATT and CDR2 is SNEGSKA in the germline V gene (reference sequence). After removal of 3 bases from V and 0 bases from J, the junction contained 8 bases not matched to a gene. The CDR3 loop spans 16 amino acids.

This clonotype was counted many times. V gene TRBV15 combines with J gene TRBJ1-1, with D unclear. V lost 3 bases and J 7 bases, leaving 18 bases between the germline ends. CDR3 length: 15 residues. Germline V gene lookup returns CDR1 LNHNV and CDR2 YYDKDF (reference sequence). This chain's CDR3 is CATSSERAGYDEAFF. CDR3 in DNA: TGTGCCACCAGCAGTGAGAGGGCCGGGTACGATGAAGCTTTCTTT.

This clonotype occurred many times. This rearrangement joins TRBV29-1 to TRBJ2-3; no definite D call. Germline V lookup: CDR1 SQVTM, CDR2 ANQGSEA. The CDR3 loop spans 13 amino acids. Trimming shortened V by 6 bases and J by 2 bases, and 12 bases separated the two germline ends. The DNA for the CDR3 is TGCAGCGTCCAAACACGGCTCACAGATACGCAGTATTTT. It yields the protein CSVQTRLTDTQYF.